These 2 T cell receptor beta chains came from one sample sequenced in a study of T-cell memory formation after mild COVID-19. TCRdb ran MiXCR on the 5' RACE reads and lists one entry per CDR3 protein. The sample shows under 300,000 distinct CDR3 sequences, about 17% of them seen only once. Sequenced: PBMCs or a T cell subset sorted from them (not recorded which). Receptors originate from a man younger than 35 who had mild COVID-19 (a few samples of this study predate the infection). Cell type and time point are not known.

V gene TRBV23-1 combines with J gene TRBJ2-1; D remains ambiguous. Being an ORF, TRBV23-1 has a function that is uncertain. The CDR3 spans 16 residues. Trimming took off 4 bases at V and 7 bases at J, with 20 bases between the two ends. CDR3 protein: CASSPPRLDQKNEQFF. In nucleotides, the CDR3 is TGCGCCAGCAGTCCCCCCCGGCTAGACCAGAAAAATGAGCAGTTCTTC.

V and J are TRBV7-9 and TRBJ1-2, with D hard to call. V lost 5 bases and J 8 bases, leaving 18 bases between the germline ends. Germline CDR1 is SEHNR and CDR2 is FQNEAQ (reference sequence). This CDR3 spans 14 amino acids. The CDR3 DNA sequence: TGTGCCAGCAGCCCCCGACCGGGCCTAGGGGGCTACACCTTC. Translation gives CASSPRPGLGGYTF.